This TCR beta chain is drawn from a study of Tregs in tolerant kidney transplant recipients. Points from the study as a whole: Donor-specific Treg expansion exceeded global Treg expansion in tolerant patients, suggesting antigen drive.

Unstimulated Tregs (CD4+CD25+CD127-) and CD4+CD25- non-Tregs were sorted from PBMCs. An overnight rest at 37°C with about 200 IU/ml IL-2 preceded regulatory T cell sorting from thawed PBMCs. Trimming took 1 base from V and 0 from J; bases not matched to a gene: 6. CDR1 and CDR2 from the germline V gene are SGHAT and FQNNGV. The CDR3 covers 16 residues. Sequenced by immunoSEQ multiplex PCR; TCRdb stores in-frame clones only, minus some. This table holds under 80,000 clones, 75% to 90% found once. Note on this clone: Its antigen is unknown.

The clonotype originates from a human donor who received a combined kidney and bone marrow transplant. J is TRBJ2-7 and V is TRBV11-2; 7 bases match TRBD1. The material was Tregs from blood, obtained before the transplant. The DNA for the CDR3 is TGTGCCAGCAGCTTAGGGGGGACAGCGGTCTCCTACGAGCAGTACTTC. This codes for CASSLGGTAVSYEQYF.